A selection of T cell receptor beta chains follows, all from one sample in a study of blood T cells in healthy people across ages. TCRdb reprocessed the 5' RACE reads via MiXCR and lists one record per CDR3 protein. The repertoire holds 750,000 to 1,000,000 distinct CDR3 sequences, with roughly 28% as singletons. The data were also submitted as part of a second study, on T cells of mothers and their children.

Material: blood. The receptors were gathered from a woman in her 40s in good health. Each CDR3 is given with its conserved first and last residue. Fields, in order: D gene, V gene, clone size, J gene, CDR3 DNA, CDR3 protein. The D gene is left open where the match is weak. Size tells how often a clone was seen (once, few, many) or the class of an expanded clone, and some rows leave it out.

>TRBD2|TRBV20-1|NA|TRBJ2-1
TGCAGTGCTACGCTAGCGGGGGGTAGCTCCTACAATGAGCAGTTCTTC
CSATLAGGSSYNEQFF
>TRBD2|TRBV4-2|few|TRBJ2-3
TGTGCCAGCAGCCAAGATGGGACGGGGGGGTACACAGATACGCAGTATTTT
CASSQDGTGGYTDTQYF
>TRBD1|TRBV20-1|NA|TRBJ2-1
TGCAGTGCTAACCCGCCCGGACAGGGATATAATGAGCAGTTCTTC
CSANPPGQGYNEQFF
>NA|TRBV5-1|few|TRBJ2-6
TGCGCCAGCAGCTTGCCAGGGCTCAACTCTGGGGCCAACGTCCTGACTTTC
CASSLPGLNSGANVLTF
>TRBD1|TRBV20-1|many|TRBJ2-7
TGCAGTGCTTCCACCGGGACAGCTTCCTACGAGCAGTACTTC
CSASTGTASYEQYF
>NA|TRBV7-9|few|TRBJ2-5
TGTGCCAGCAGCTTAGTTTTAACCGTCCAAGAGACCCAGTACTTC
CASSLVLTVQETQYF
>TRBD1|TRBV7-2|NA|TRBJ1-1
TGTGCCAGCAGCGTAGCAGGGGCAGGGGGGACTGAAGCTTTCTTT
CASSVAGAGGTEAFF
>NA|TRBV7-9|NA|TRBJ2-3
TGTGCCGGCGGCCCGGGACTGAGCACAGATACGCAGTATTTT
CAGGPGLSTDTQYF
>TRBD1|TRBV12-3/TRBV12-4|NA|TRBJ2-5
TGTGCCAGCAGCCCCGGGACAGCGAGGGTCCAAGAGACCCAGTACTTC
CASSPGTARVQETQYF
>NA|TRBV10-3|NA|TRBJ1-3
TGTGCCATCGGGGCGACCAACTCTGGAAACACCATATATTTT
CAIGATNSGNTIYF
>TRBD1|TRBV20-1|few|TRBJ2-3
TGCAGTGCTCTCAGGGGGCAGGGACACACAGATACGCAGTATTTT
CSALRGQGHTDTQYF
>TRBD2|TRBV7-2|many|TRBJ2-4
TGTGCCAGCAGCCCTACTAGCGGGGGACCCCAAGGGAACATTCAGTACTTC
CASSPTSGGPQGNIQYF
>NA|TRBV7-2|many|TRBJ2-7
TGTGCCAGCAGCTCACAGTATCAAACCTACGAGCAGTACTTC
CASSSQYQTYEQYF
>NA|TRBV20-1|NA|TRBJ1-5
TGCAGTGCTAGTGTGGACAGCTCCTTGCCACCCCAGCATTTT
CSASVDSSLPPQHF
>TRBD1|TRBV7-9|many|TRBJ1-1
TGTGCCAGCAGCTCGGGACAGGGGGCCACTGAAGCTTTCTTT
CASSSGQGATEAFF
>TRBD2|TRBV7-2|many|TRBJ2-7
TGTGCCAGCAGCTTATGGGCGGGGGGCATCTCCTACGAGCAGTACTTC
CASSLWAGGISYEQYF
>NA|TRBV4-3|NA|TRBJ1-1
TGCGCCAGCAGTCAAGGTACAGGATCGAACACTGAAGCTTTCTTT
CASSQGTGSNTEAFF
>NA|TRBV20-1|once|TRBJ2-1
TGCAGTGCTAGAGATCTTTTAGATGAGCAGTTCTTC
CSARDLLDEQFF
>TRBD1|TRBV7-8|NA|TRBJ2-1
TGTGCCAGCAGCTTACAGGGGGTATCCTACAATGAGCAGTTCTTC
CASSLQGVSYNEQFF
>TRBD2|TRBV24-1|many|TRBJ2-1
TGTGCCGCCCGCGGAAGCGGGGGGGAGGATGAGCAGTTCTTC
CAARGSGGEDEQFF
>NA|TRBV28|many|TRBJ2-7
TGTGCCAGCAGTTTTTTGCTCCACGAGCAGTACTTC
CASSFLLHEQYF
>NA|TRBV4-1|few|TRBJ1-4
TGCGCCAGCAACCTAGCAGCGCCTAATGAAAAACTGTTTTTT
CASNLAAPNEKLFF